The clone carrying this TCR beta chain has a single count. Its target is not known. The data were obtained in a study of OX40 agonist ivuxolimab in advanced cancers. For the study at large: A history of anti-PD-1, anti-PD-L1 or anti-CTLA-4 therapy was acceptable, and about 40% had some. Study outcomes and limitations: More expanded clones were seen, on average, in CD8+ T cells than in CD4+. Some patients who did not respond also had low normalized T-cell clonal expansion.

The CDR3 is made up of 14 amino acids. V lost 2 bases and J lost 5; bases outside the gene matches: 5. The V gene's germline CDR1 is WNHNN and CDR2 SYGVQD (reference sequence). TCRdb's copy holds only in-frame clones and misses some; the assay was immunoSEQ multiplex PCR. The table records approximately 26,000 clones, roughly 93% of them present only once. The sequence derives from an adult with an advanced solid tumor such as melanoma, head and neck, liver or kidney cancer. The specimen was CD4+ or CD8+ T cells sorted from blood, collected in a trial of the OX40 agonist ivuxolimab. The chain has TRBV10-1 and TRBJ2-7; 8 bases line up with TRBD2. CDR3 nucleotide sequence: TGCGCCAGCAGTGAGCCGGGACTAGTGAACGAGCAGTACTTC. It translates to CASSEPGLVNEQYF.